Listed below are T cell receptor beta chains from one sample, sequenced in a study of T cell responses to AZD1222 COVID-19 vaccine. Some clones are missing from TCRdb's copy, which holds only in-frame ones; the method was immunoSEQ multiplex PCR. The sample has around 140,000 clones, roughly 92% seen once. The source material was peripheral blood, sampled on day 0 of AZD1222 vaccination. The receptor source for this set is an adult in good health. The CDR3 runs from the conserved cysteine through the conserved F or W.

CDR3: CASSFLTGGGEKLFF; length: 15; V: TRBV7-8
CDR3: CASSQANRVRFTEAFF; length: 16; V: TRBV3-1/TRBV3-2
CDR3: CASSLLQGRGTEAFF; length: 15; V: TRBV2
CDR3: CASSPRQGENQPQHF; length: 15; V: TRBV18
CDR3: CASSTYELAGFTDTQYF; length: 17; V: TRBV7-8
CDR3: CASSLFNRGETQYF; length: 14; V: TRBV27
CDR3: CASSQYSTNEQFF; length: 13; V: TRBV3-1/TRBV3-2
CDR3: CASSQDTVGGGVNYGYTF; length: 18; V: TRBV4-2
CDR3: CSASSGASPLHF; length: 12; V: TRBV20-1
CDR3: CASTLGATAARQPQHF; length: 16; V: TRBV19
CDR3: CASSLGNSLNYGYTF; length: 15; V: TRBV7-2
CDR3: CASSQEFSNQPQHF; length: 14; V: TRBV3-1/TRBV3-2
CDR3: CATSDTAYEKLFF; length: 13; V: TRBV24-1
CDR3: CASSPQGGGLGEKLFF; length: 16; V: TRBV2
CDR3: CASSLVFTDTQYF; length: 13; V: TRBV5-4
CDR3: CASSKRQPLNTEAFF; length: 15; V: TRBV2
CDR3: CASRLYTGELFF; length: 12; V: TRBV27
CDR3: CASSYGQPGSGYTF; length: 14; V: TRBV7-2
CDR3: CASSLGGGTTEAFF; length: 14; V: TRBV5-4
CDR3: CASSENPIGLGNEKLFF; length: 17; V: TRBV2
CDR3: CASSEGLTNSGANVLTF; length: 17; V: TRBV6-4
CDR3: CASSYWSPTDTQYF; length: 14; V: TRBV6-6
CDR3: CASSPFWGLGQRTDTQYF; length: 18; V: TRBV3-1/TRBV3-2
CDR3: CASSYSGQAPREYF; length: 14; V: TRBV18
CDR3: CATTRQGEAEAFF; length: 13; V: TRBV15
CDR3: CASSLAHRGRSNQPQHF; length: 17; V: TRBV5-4
CDR3: CATSTGGHTEAFF; length: 13; V: TRBV6-6
CDR3: CASSQVDTTDTQYF; length: 14; V: TRBV3-1/TRBV3-2
CDR3: CASSNQGSGANVLTF; length: 15; V: TRBV28
CDR3: CASSSGQGNTIYF; length: 13; V: TRBV5-4
CDR3: CASKMGPESNQPQHF; length: 15; V: TRBV6-5
CDR3: CASSFGTVNSPLHF; length: 14; V: TRBV28
CDR3: CASSSELFPGELFF; length: 14; V: TRBV28
CDR3: CASSLPVTLDRIAADTQYF; length: 19; V: TRBV28
CDR3: CASSLGAQGELFF; length: 13; V: TRBV7-8
CDR3: CASSQEWDTQYF; length: 12; V: TRBV4-1
CDR3: CASSASGTGNLYGYTF; length: 16; V: TRBV13
CDR3: CASSKARDSYEQYF; length: 14; V: TRBV21-1
CDR3: CSVDSLAGVETQYF; length: 14; V: TRBV29-1
CDR3: CASSIRLGGHQPQHF; length: 15; V: TRBV19
CDR3: CASSPTSGRAGETQYF; length: 16; V: TRBV5-1
CDR3: CAISNPDRGGLETQYF; length: 16; V: TRBV10-3
CDR3: CASSAGRGAYNEQFF; length: 15; V: TRBV5-1
CDR3: CASSRVNTEAFF; length: 12; V: TRBV3-1/TRBV3-2
CDR3: CASNGGGAHTF; length: 11; V: TRBV19
CDR3: CASSSTGDYEQYF; length: 13; V: TRBV5-1
CDR3: CASTAEAGFYEQYF; length: 14; V: TRBV21-1
CDR3: CASSPPLGASKNIQYF; length: 16; V: TRBV7-8
CDR3: CASSHKVGNYGYTF; length: 14; V: TRBV3-1/TRBV3-2
CDR3: CASSVQPSNTGELFF; length: 15; V: TRBV9
CDR3: CSARQAYGYTF; length: 11; V: TRBV20-1
CDR3: CATSRDGTNYNEQFF; length: 15; V: TRBV15
CDR3: CASSGDYGYTF; length: 11; V: TRBV9
CDR3: CARTDLAKNIQYF; length: 13; V: TRBV28
CDR3: CASSYLTTGANYGYTF; length: 16; V: TRBV6-5